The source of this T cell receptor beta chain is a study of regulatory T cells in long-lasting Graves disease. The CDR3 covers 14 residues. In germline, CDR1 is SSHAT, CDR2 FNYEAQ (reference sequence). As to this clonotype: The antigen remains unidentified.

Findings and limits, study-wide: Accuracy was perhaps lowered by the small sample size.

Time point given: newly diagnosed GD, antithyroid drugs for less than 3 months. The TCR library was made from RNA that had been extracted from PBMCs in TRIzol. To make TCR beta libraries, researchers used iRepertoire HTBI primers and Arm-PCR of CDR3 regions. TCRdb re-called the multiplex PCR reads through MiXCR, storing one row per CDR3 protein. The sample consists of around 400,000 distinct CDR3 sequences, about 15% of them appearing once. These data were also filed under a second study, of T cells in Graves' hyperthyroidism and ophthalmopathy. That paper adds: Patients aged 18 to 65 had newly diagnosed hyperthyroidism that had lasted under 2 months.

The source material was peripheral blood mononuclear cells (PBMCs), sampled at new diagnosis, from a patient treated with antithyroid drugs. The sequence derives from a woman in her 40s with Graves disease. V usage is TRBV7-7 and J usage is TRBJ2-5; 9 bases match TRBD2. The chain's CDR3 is CTSSLGLAGETQYF. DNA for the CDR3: TGTACTAGCAGCTTAGGGCTAGCGGGGGAGACCCAGTACTTC.